The next 13 T cell receptor beta chains were all read from a single sample in a study of T cell changes during pregnancy in multiple sclerosis. Generated by immunoSEQ multiplex PCR, the TCRdb table keeps only in-frame clones and is missing some. The sample includes approximately 90,000 clones, roughly 89% of them seen just once. This specimen was peripheral blood, taken after pregnancy. The receptors shown here come from a female donor in good health, enrolled as a control in a pregnancy study.

V and J are TRBV15 and TRBJ2-5; 7 positions agree with TRBD2. The ends lost 3 bases at V and 2 bases at J; junction bases unmatched: 15. The CDR3 runs 18 residues. Per the germline V gene, CDR1 is LNHNV and CDR2 is YYDKDF (reference sequence). DNA of the CDR3: TGTGCCACCAGCAGCTCCCGGGGAGGAGCGGGGATTCAAGAGACCCAGTACTTC. Amino acid sequence: CATSSSRGGAGIQETQYF.

The chain uses TRBV4-3 and TRBJ2-1, with 8 positions matching TRBD1. This CDR3 is built from 18 residues. J gave up 5 bases and V 1 base, and 13 bases lay outside the gene matches. From germline, CDR1 is LGHNA and CDR2 YSLEER. In nucleotides, the CDR3 is TGCGCCAGCAGCCAAGGGACAGGGCCTCAATTCGCCAACAATGAGCAGTTCTTC. As protein: CASSQGTGPQFANNEQFF.

The chain links TRBV7-2 to TRBJ2-3; D call uncertain. Trimming pared 4 bases from V and 0 bases from J, leaving 11 bases between. Germline-derived CDR1 and CDR2 are SGHTA and FQGNSA. CDR3 size: 15 residues. CDR3 DNA sequence: TGTGCCAGCAGCTCCCGAGCCTCTAGCACAGATACGCAGTATTTT. Translation: CASSSRASSTDTQYF.

The chain links TRBV10-3 to TRBJ1-1, with D possibly being TRBD1 (6 bases). This CDR3 is built from 13 residues. Trimming removed 5 bases at V and 1 base at J, with 8 bases between. CDR1 and CDR2 from the germline V gene are ENHRY and SYGVKD. CDR3 sequence (DNA): TGTGCCATCAGTAGACAGGCGAACACTGAAGCTTTCTTT. This encodes CAISRQANTEAFF.

V is TRBV11-1 and J is TRBJ1-1; D unclear. Germline V gene sequence: CDR1 SGHAT, CDR2 FQDESV (reference sequence). The CDR3 length is 13 residues. Trimming cost V 5 bases and J 1 base, with 8 bases left between them. As DNA, the CDR3 is TGTGCCAGCAGCCCAGACAAGAACACTGAAGCTTTCTTT. As protein: CASSPDKNTEAFF.

The sample holds one count of this clone. The chain employs TRBV7-8 and TRBJ1-4; 7 bases line up with TRBD1. This CDR3 region has 15 residues. V gave up 5 bases and J gave up 6 bases; unmatched junction bases: 9. CDR1 and CDR2 from the germline V gene are SGHVS and FQNEAQ. CDR3 sequence: CASSPWDRSDEKLFF. CDR3 DNA: TGTGCCAGCAGCCCATGGGACAGATCGGATGAAAAACTGTTTTTT.

The chain links TRBV15 to TRBJ2-7, with 10 bases lining up with TRBD2. The CDR3 runs to 15 residues. Germline trimming cut 8 bases from V and 4 bases from J; bases unmatched to any gene: 11. Germline V gene sequence: CDR1 LNHNV, CDR2 YYDKDF (reference sequence). The CDR3 nucleotides read TGTGCCACCCGCCGGGCTAGCGGGGGTACATACGAGCAGTACTTC. This gives the protein CATRRASGGTYEQYF.

In this sample, this clone turned up once. The V gene is TRBV7-8, the J gene TRBJ2-3; D may be TRBD2 (6 bases). The germline V gene has CDR1 SGHVS and CDR2 FQNEAQ. The CDR3 has 14 residues. The V end lost 0 bases, the J end lost 6 bases, and 10 bases lay between the germline ends. Here the CDR3 reads CASSLAGGRDTQYF. In nucleotides, the CDR3 is TGTGCCAGCAGCTTAGCGGGGGGACGGGATACGCAGTATTTT.

The chain combines TRBV11-3 with TRBJ2-1; 7 bases line up with TRBD2. The germline CDR1 and CDR2 sequences are SGHNT and YENEEA. The CDR3 is 12 amino acids. The J segment lost 5 bases and the V segment lost 9 bases, leaving 4 bases of the junction unmatched. This CDR3 is CASRGGNNEQFF. The CDR3, as DNA: TGTGCCAGTCGCGGGGGAAACAATGAGCAGTTCTTC.

This clone was detected once. This chain joins TRBV12-5 and TRBJ1-2, with D hard to call. The germline V gene encodes CDR1 LGHNT and CDR2 FRNRAP. CDR3 length equals 18 residues. V lost 7 bases and J lost 0, with 24 bases in between. In DNA, the CDR3 is TGTGCTAGTGAGGGCCTGGGAGCCTTCAATTCAGCTAACTATGGCTACACCTTC. This translates into CASEGLGAFNSANYGYTF.

This rearrangement joins TRBV7-8 to TRBJ2-1, with D tentatively TRBD1 (6 bases). The CDR3 is made up of 15 amino acids. Germline CDR1 and CDR2: SGHVS and FQNEAQ. Trimming shortened V by 5 bases and J by 8 bases, and 19 bases separated the two germline ends. CDR3 protein: CASSRDKGFSHEQFF. The DNA of the CDR3 is TGTGCCAGCAGCCGGGACAAGGGATTTTCCCATGAGCAGTTCTTC.

This clone was seen once. The gene calls are TRBV6-1 and TRBJ2-4; 8 bases are a match to TRBD1. The CDR3 length is 14 residues. Germline V gene sequence: CDR1 MNHNS, CDR2 SASEGT. J lost 6 bases, V lost 6 bases, and 7 bases had no gene match. The CDR3 DNA reads as TGTGCCAGCAGCGACAGGGGTTACCCAAACATTCAGTACTTC. It yields the protein CASSDRGYPNIQYF.

V gene TRBV7-6 combines with J gene TRBJ1-4, with 8 bases that match TRBD1. The germline gives CDR1 SGHVS, CDR2 FNYEAQ. There are 17 residues in the CDR3. The V and J ends lost 2 bases and 10 bases, in that order; junction bases with no gene match: 15. In DNA form, the CDR3 reads TGTGCCAGCAGCTTAAGAGGTAGCGGACAGGGATTGGGAAAACTGTTTTTT. Translating it yields CASSLRGSGQGLGKLFF.